These 2 T cell receptor beta chains originate from one sample sequenced in a study of CD8+ T cells in alopecia areata. In each case, RNA was isolated and then reverse transcribed into cDNA as the sequencing template. Assay used: immunoSEQ multiplex PCR; TCRdb lists only in-frame clones, some missing. The top ten hold about 0.69% of the sample, which has about 190,000 clones, more than 55% seen once. Specified treatment: oral pan-JAK inhibitor, 5-10 mg twice daily. Sample: CD4+ T cells sorted from blood, taken at week 4, from a patient treated with tofacitinib. All receptors come from a human donor with alopecia areata.

This sequence joins TRBV30 and TRBJ2-2; no reliable D call. Germline-derived CDR1 and CDR2 are GTSNPN and SVGIG (reference sequence). Trimming shortened V by 1 base and J by 6 bases, and 6 bases separated the two germline ends. The CDR3 runs to 12 residues. CDR3 coding DNA: TGTGCCTGGAGTGCCCGGCCCGGGGAGCTGTTTTTT. It codes for CAWSARPGELFF.

This clone was counted only a few times. The V gene is TRBV29-1, the J gene TRBJ2-3, with TRBD2 as a possible D gene (6 bases). Trimming removed 5 bases at V and 5 bases at J, with 11 bases between. The CDR3 length is 12 residues. The germline CDR1 and CDR2 sequences are SQVTM and ANQGSEA. The chain's CDR3 is CSVYQAGDTQYF. CDR3 nucleotides: TGCAGCGTTTATCAAGCGGGAGATACGCAGTATTTT.